This TCR beta chain originates from a study of blood T cells in healthy people across ages. This CDR3 is built from 15 residues. Germline V gene sequence: CDR1 SEHNR, CDR2 FQNEAQ (reference sequence). The V gene end was trimmed by 5 bases and the J gene end by 1 base; junction bases not matched to a gene: 4. The authors ran a second PCR of roughly 7 to 11 cycles using a sample-barcoded 5' primer and a J-beta primer mix. Every sample gave at least 2.5 million paired-end reads containing CDR3. TCRdb processed the 5' RACE reads anew with MiXCR; each CDR3 protein has one entry. The sample records 800,000 or so distinct CDR3 sequences, approximately 65% being singletons.

The chain joins TRBV7-9 to TRBJ1-5, with 8 positions matching TRBD1. The specimen sequenced was blood. The sequence derives from a man aged 30 to 39 in good health. Here the CDR3 DNA reads TGTGCCAGCAGCGCGGACAGGGAAAGCAATCAGCCCCAGCATTTT. Translated, it gives CASSADRESNQPQHF.